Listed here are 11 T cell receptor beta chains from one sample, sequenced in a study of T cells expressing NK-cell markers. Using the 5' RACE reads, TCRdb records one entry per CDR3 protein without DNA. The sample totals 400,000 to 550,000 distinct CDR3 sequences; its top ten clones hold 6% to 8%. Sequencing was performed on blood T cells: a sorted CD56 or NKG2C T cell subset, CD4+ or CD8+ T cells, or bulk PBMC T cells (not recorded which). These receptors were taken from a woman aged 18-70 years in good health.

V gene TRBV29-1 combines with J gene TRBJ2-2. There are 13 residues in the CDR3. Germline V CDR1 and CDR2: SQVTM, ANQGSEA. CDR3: CSVEPRRTGELFF.

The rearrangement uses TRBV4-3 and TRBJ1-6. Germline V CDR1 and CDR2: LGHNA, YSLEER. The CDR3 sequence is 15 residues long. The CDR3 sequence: CASSQGMTYNSPLHF.

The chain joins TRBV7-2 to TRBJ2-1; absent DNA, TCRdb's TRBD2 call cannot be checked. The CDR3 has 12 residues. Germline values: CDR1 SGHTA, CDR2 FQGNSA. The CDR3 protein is CASSLLGIEQFF.

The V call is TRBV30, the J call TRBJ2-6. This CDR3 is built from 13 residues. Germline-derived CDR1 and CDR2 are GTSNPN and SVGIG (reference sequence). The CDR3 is CAWSGSGANVLTF.

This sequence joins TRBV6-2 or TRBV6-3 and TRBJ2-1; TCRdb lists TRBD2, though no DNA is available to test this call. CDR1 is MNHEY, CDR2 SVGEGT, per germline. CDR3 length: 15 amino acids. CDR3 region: CASRSAGTSVNEQFF.

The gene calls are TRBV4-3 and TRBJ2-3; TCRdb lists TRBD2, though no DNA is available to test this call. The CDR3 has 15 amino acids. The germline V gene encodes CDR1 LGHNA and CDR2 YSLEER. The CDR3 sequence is CASSQDPTTLDTQYF.

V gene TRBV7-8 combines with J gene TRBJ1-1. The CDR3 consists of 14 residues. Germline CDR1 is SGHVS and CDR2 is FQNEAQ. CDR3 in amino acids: CASSASWLATEAFF.

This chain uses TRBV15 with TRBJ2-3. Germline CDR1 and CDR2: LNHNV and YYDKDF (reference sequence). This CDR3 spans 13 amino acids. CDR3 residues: CATSRDSTDTQYF.

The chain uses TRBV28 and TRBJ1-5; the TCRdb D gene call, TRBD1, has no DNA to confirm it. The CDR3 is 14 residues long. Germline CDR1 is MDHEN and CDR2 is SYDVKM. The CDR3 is CASSSGTGGQPQHF.

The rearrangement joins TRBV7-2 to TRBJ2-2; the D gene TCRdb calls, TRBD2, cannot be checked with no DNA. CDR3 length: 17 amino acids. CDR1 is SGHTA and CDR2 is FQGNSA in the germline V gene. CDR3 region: CASSLVGTSGNTGELFF.

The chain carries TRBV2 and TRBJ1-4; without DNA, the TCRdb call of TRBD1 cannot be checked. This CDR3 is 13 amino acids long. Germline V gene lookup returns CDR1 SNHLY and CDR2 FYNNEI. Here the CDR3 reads CASRSATNEKLFF.